Sequencing of this TCR beta chain was carried out in a study of blood T cell repertoires in COVID-19. Study background: The analysed material was cDNA or gDNA that came from T cells, B-cell-depleted T cells, or PBMCs.

The V gene end was trimmed by 4 bases and the J gene end by 9 bases; junction bases not matched to a gene: 5. The CDR3 runs to 14 residues. The germline gives CDR1 MNHEY, CDR2 SMNVEV (reference sequence). The assay was immunoSEQ multiplex PCR, and TCRdb's table has in-frame clones only and misses some. The sample lists fewer than 300,000 clones; approximately 81% were seen once. This clone was seen ten or more times. V and J are TRBV27 and TRBJ1-6; TRBD1 aligns across 8 bases. The sequencing sample was made of peripheral blood. This clonotype was obtained from a woman aged 55-70 years with active or convalescent COVID-19. The CDR3 sequence is CASSSRTGSSPLHF. In DNA form, the CDR3 reads TGTGCCAGCAGTTCCCGGACAGGGAGTTCACCCCTCCACTTT.